This T cell receptor (beta chain) was sequenced for a study of CD8 T cells in ankylosing spondylitis. General study results and limits: Eight or nine highly homologous variants made up a TCR beta motif that seemed to typify ankylosing spondylitis blood. Disease-linked clones had a CD8+ phenotype and relatively low frequency in peripheral blood. A subset of motif variants has previously been described in the synovial fluid and blood of reactive arthritis.

This clonotype was recorded a few times. Its antigen is as yet unknown. Construction of TCR beta libraries was performed using quantitative 5'-RACE with molecular barcodes. Each CDR3 protein gets one entry after TCRdb re-called the 5' RACE reads with MiXCR. The sample lists 650,000 to 800,000 distinct CDR3 sequences; around 19% were seen once. With 4 bases clipped from V and 5 bases from J, the junction kept 12 bases outside the gene matches. CDR3 length equals 15 residues. CDR1 DFQATT and CDR2 SNEGSKA come from the germline V gene (reference sequence). The sample comprised blood, either unsorted or a sorted T cell fraction (not recorded which). This TCR derives from a male donor with ankylosing spondylitis. This rearrangement joins TRBV20-1 to TRBJ2-3, with 7 bases aligning to TRBD1. Here the CDR3 DNA reads TGCAGTGCTACCACAGGGGCGGTAGTGGGAGATACGCAGTATTTT. It yields the protein CSATTGAVVGDTQYF.